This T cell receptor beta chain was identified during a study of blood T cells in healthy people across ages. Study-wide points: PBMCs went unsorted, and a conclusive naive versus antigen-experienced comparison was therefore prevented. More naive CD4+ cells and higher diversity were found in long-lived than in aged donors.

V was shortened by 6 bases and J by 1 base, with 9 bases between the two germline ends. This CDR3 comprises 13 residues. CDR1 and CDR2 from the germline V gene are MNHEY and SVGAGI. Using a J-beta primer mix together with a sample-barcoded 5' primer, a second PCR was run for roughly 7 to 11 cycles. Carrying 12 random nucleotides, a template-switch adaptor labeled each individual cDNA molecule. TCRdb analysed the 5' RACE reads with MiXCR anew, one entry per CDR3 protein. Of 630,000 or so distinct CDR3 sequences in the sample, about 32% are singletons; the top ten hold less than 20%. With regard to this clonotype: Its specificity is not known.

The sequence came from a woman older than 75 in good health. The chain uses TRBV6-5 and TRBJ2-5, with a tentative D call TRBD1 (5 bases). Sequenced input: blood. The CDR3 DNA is TGTGCCAGCAGGTGGACATCCCAAGAGACCCAGTACTTC. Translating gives CASRWTSQETQYF.